Below, 13 T cell receptor beta chains from the same sample are listed, as sequenced in a study of PD-L1 blockade in urothelial cancer. Time point noted: peripheral blood 6 weeks after treatment start. Measured with immunoSEQ multiplex PCR; TCRdb has only the in-frame clones, and not every one. The sample records around 50,000 clones, about 85% being singletons. Sequences were derived from PBMCs, sampled around atezolizumab (anti-PD-L1) treatment. Receptors originate from a man aged 50 to 60 with urothelial cancer.

The chain links TRBV6-4 to TRBJ2-7; possible D gene TRBD2, 6 bases. The germline V and J ends were trimmed by 3 bases and 3 bases, with 18 bases remaining between them. Germline values: CDR1 MRHNA, CDR2 SNTAGT. CDR3 length: 16 residues. The CDR3 loop reads CASSDTGRGRNYEQYF. The CDR3 DNA follows: TGTGCCAGCAGTGATACCGGCCGGGGGAGAAACTACGAGCAGTACTTC.

CDR3 nucleotides: TGTGCCAGCAGCTTAGCGGTCCTAGCGGGACGCGATAGCACAGATACGCAGTATTTT. This translates into CASSLAVLAGRDSTDTQYF. The rearrangement uses TRBV11-3 and TRBJ2-3, with 9 bases aligning to TRBD2. The CDR3 has 19 amino acids. Looked up from germline, CDR1 is SGHNT and CDR2 is YENEEA. The J segment lost 0 bases and the V segment lost 1 base, leaving 11 bases of the junction unmatched.

J is TRBJ2-7 and V is TRBV7-2, with 10 bases that match TRBD1. From germline, CDR1 is SGHTA and CDR2 FQGNSA. Trimming at V came to 4 bases and at J to 3 bases, leaving 6 bases not matched to a gene. This CDR3 region has 15 residues. The CDR3 region is CASSSRGTGDYEQYF. As DNA, the CDR3 is TGTGCCAGCAGCTCACGCGGGACAGGGGACTACGAGCAGTACTTC.

As DNA, the CDR3 is TGTGCCAGCAGCCCCCTAGCGATCTCCTACGAGCAGTACTTC. Translating it yields CASSPLAISYEQYF. This chain uses TRBV9 with TRBJ2-7, with D perhaps matching TRBD2 (6 bases). Looked up from germline, CDR1 is SGDLS and CDR2 is YYNGEE. Trimming cost V 4 bases and J 0 bases, with 11 bases left between them. This CDR3 comprises 14 residues.

V is TRBV30 and J is TRBJ2-2, with 7 bases identical to TRBD1. V trimming: 1 base; J trimming: 0 bases; junction bases outside the gene matches: 11. This CDR3 is 18 amino acids long. CDR1 and CDR2 from the germline V gene are GTSNPN and SVGIG (reference sequence). The CDR3, as DNA: TGTGCCTGGAGTGGGCCATCCCCAGACAGGGCGAACACCGGGGAGCTGTTTTTT. Its translation is CAWSGPSPDRANTGELFF.

V is TRBV6-5 and J is TRBJ1-1, with D perhaps matching TRBD1 (5 bases). Trimming took 2 bases from V and 0 from J, leaving 7 bases between them. Germline CDR1 MNHEY, CDR2 SVGAGI. The CDR3 covers 14 residues. The CDR3 region is CASSYTDMNTEAFF. The CDR3 nucleotides are TGTGCCAGCAGTTACACGGACATGAACACTGAAGCTTTCTTT.

V and J are TRBV27 and TRBJ2-2; TRBD2 matches 8 bases. The CDR3 extends over 17 amino acids. Trimming took 7 bases from V and 3 from J; bases not matched to a gene: 13. Germline V lookup: CDR1 MNHEY, CDR2 SMNVEV (reference sequence). The CDR3 bases are TGTGCCAGCACTTTTTCGGCGGGAGGATCTTACACCGGGGAGCTGTTTTTT. Translating gives CASTFSAGGSYTGELFF.

The CDR3 nucleotides are TGTGCCAGCAGCCCATGGGACAGAGAGGAGACCCAGTACTTC. It translates to CASSPWDREETQYF. The chain has TRBV9 and TRBJ2-5, with 7 bases identical to TRBD1. Trimming took 4 bases from V and 5 from J; bases not matched to a gene: 8. The CDR3 is 14 amino acids. In germline, CDR1 is SGDLS, CDR2 YYNGEE.

The V gene is TRBV7-2, the J gene TRBJ1-1; D ambiguous. CDR1 and CDR2 from the germline V gene are SGHTA and FQGNSA. Trimming cost V 8 bases and J 10 bases, with 5 bases left between them. The CDR3 is 8 amino acids. CDR3 coding DNA: TGTGCCAGCCCAATAGCTTTCTTT. It is translated as CASPIAFF.

V and J are TRBV11-3 and TRBJ1-1, with a weak D call TRBD1 (6 bases). The CDR3 has 18 residues. Germline V CDR1 and CDR2: SGHNT, YENEEA. Trimming stripped 2 bases from V and 3 bases from J, with 22 bases between. This CDR3 reads CASSLPPGQGNLDTEAFF. In nucleotides, the CDR3 is TGTGCCAGCAGCTTACCCCCGGGACAAGGAAACTTAGACACTGAAGCTTTCTTT.

The chain combines TRBV13 with TRBJ2-1, with a possible D match to TRBD2 (6 bases). In germline, CDR1 is PRHDT, CDR2 FYEKMQ (reference sequence). The V gene lost 4 bases and the J gene lost 0 bases, with 13 bases spanning the gap. CDR3 length: 16 amino acids. CDR3 coding DNA: TGTGCCAGCAGCTCGGTGCGGGATAGCTCCTACAATGAGCAGTTCTTC. Residues: CASSSVRDSSYNEQFF.

This clone came up a few times. CDR3 bases: TGTGCCAGCAGTTTACAGGGCCTAACTAATGAAAAACTGTTTTTT. It translates to CASSLQGLTNEKLFF. The chain employs TRBV27 and TRBJ1-4, with D tentatively TRBD1 (5 bases). The CDR3 contains 15 residues. V lost 2 bases and J 1 base, leaving 8 bases between the germline ends. The germline gives CDR1 MNHEY, CDR2 SMNVEV (reference sequence).

V and J are TRBV6-1 and TRBJ2-2, with TRBD1 matching over 8 bases. J was trimmed by 5 bases and V by 2 bases; bases with no gene match: 7. In germline, CDR1 is MNHNS, CDR2 SASEGT. This CDR3 is 16 amino acids long. CDR3 sequence: CASSERTGPWTGELFF. As DNA, the CDR3 is TGTGCCAGCAGTGAAAGGACAGGGCCGTGGACCGGGGAGCTGTTTTTT.